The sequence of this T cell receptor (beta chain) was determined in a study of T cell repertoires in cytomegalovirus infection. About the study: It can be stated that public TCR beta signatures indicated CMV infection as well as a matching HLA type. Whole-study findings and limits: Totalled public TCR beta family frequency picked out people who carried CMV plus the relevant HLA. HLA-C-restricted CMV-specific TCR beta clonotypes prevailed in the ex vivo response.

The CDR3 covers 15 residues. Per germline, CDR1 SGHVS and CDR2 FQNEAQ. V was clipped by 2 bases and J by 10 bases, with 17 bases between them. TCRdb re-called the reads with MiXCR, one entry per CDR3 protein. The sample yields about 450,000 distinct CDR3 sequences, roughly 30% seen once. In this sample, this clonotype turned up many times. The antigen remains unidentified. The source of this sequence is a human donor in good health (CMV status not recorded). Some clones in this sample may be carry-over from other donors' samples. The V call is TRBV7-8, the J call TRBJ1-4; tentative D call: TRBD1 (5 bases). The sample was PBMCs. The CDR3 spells CASSLRGPGRGKLFF. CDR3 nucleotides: TGTGCCAGCAGCTTAAGGGGACCAGGGCGAGGAAAACTGTTTTTT.